This section outlines one T cell receptor (beta chain) sequence together with its context. Its antigen remains unidentified. CDR1 is LNHDA and CDR2 is SQIVND in the germline V gene (reference sequence). CDR3 length equals 12 residues. Trimming removed 7 bases from V and 8 bases from J, with 12 bases in between. Produced via immunoSEQ multiplex PCR; TCRdb's table is partial and in-frame only. Of roughly 84,000 clones in the sample, about 83% were seen once. This sample stems from a study of T cell responses to AZD1222 COVID-19 vaccine. Notes on the study in general: Seropositive at baseline were only a handful of AZD1222 recipients. Epitopes outside B.1.351 and B.1.1.7 mutated regions reportedly drew nearly half of spike TCRs. Two AZD1222 doses significantly raised spike-specific TCR breadth and depth over controls. The study found vaccine-associated CD4 TCRs spanning spike, dominant at 160-218 and 743-854.

The chain employs TRBV19 and TRBJ2-1; D gene uncertain. The TCR originated in an adult who received the AZD1222 COVID-19 vaccine. This specimen was peripheral blood, taken 28 days after the second AZD1222 dose. The chain's CDR3 is CASKHLGDEQFF. CDR3 DNA: TGTGCCAGTAAACACTTGGGCGATGAGCAGTTCTTC.